This paragraph reports one T cell receptor beta chain. Its antigen is not identified. The Oncomine TCR Beta short-read assay was applied to DNA of cultured CD4+ T cells. In TCRdb, the PCR reads were re-called with MiXCR into one record per CDR3 protein. The table records 20,000 to 25,000 distinct CDR3 sequences, roughly two fifths of them present only once. Treatment defined: roughly 11-day PBMC culture with coronavirus spike peptide pools or control peptides (ViraFEST assay). This sample is drawn from a study of vaccination and CD4 T cells after COVID-19. The sample here was CD4+ T cells from blood, cultured in vitro, taken before SARS-CoV-2 vaccination. The sequence derives from a human donor who had recovered from COVID-19.

The CDR3 is CAVRLAGNNEQFF. In DNA, the CDR3 is TGTGCAGTAAGACTAGCCGGAAACAATGAGCAGTTCTTC. The chain is built from TRBV19 and TRBJ2-1; 7 bases match TRBD2. The CDR3 is made up of 13 amino acids. CDR1 is LNHDA, CDR2 SQIVND, per germline (reference sequence).